The sequence of this T cell receptor beta chain was determined in a study of OX40 agonist ivuxolimab in advanced cancers. Trimming shortened V by 1 base and J by 4 bases, and 8 bases separated the two germline ends. There are 14 residues in the CDR3. Germline V lookup: CDR1 ENHRY, CDR2 SYGVKD. Clones were read by immunoSEQ multiplex PCR, and TCRdb kept only the in-frame ones, dropping some. The sample includes about 27,000 clones, 83% seen only once; the top ten take less than 15%. In regard to this clone: Antigen unknown.

Study outcomes and limitations: Antigen targets of the expanded peripheral T cells went undetermined.

The starting material was CD4+ or CD8+ T cells sorted from blood, obtained in a trial of the OX40 agonist ivuxolimab. This receptor was obtained from an adult with an advanced solid tumor such as melanoma, head and neck, liver or kidney cancer. The chain employs TRBV10-3 and TRBJ1-5; D ambiguous. The CDR3 protein is CAISEYSDNQPQHF. In DNA form, the CDR3 reads TGTGCCATCAGTGAGTATTCAGATAATCAGCCCCAGCATTTT.